This TCR beta chain appears in the sequencing data of a study of cytomegalovirus exposure and HLA in healthy donors. A note on this clone: Its antigen is not identified.

The CDR3 loop spans 15 amino acids. Germline lookup yields CDR1 SGHTA and CDR2 FQGNSA. Trimming cost V 5 bases and J 6 bases; bases outside gene matches: 4. Primers: 60 Vbeta forward and 13 Jbeta reverse. Generated by immunoSEQ multiplex PCR, the TCRdb table keeps only in-frame clones and is missing some. Here the sample spans roughly 120,000 clones, just under 70% being singletons. Overall study findings and caveats: The study recorded over 150 TCR beta chains that were cytomegalovirus-associated.

The sequence derives from a woman in her 70s in good health and CMV-seropositive. The sample was PBMCs. The J gene is TRBJ2-4, the V gene TRBV7-2; TRBD2 matches at 13 bases. CDR3 in DNA: TGTGCCAGCAGCCAGACTAGCGGGGGGTTAAACATTCAGTACTTC. It is translated as CASSQTSGGLNIQYF.